Listed below are T cell receptor beta chains from one sample, sequenced in a study of vaccination and CD4 T cells after COVID-19. TCRdb analysed the PCR reads with MiXCR anew, one entry per CDR3 protein. The top ten clones hold almost 6% of a sample with 21,000 or so distinct CDR3 sequences, 50% to 65% of them seen once. Their antigen targets remain unknown. The sequenced sample consisted of CD4+ T cells from blood, cultured in vitro. These receptors all come from a human donor who had recovered from COVID-19. Both conserved end residues are part of each CDR3. D genes are given only for firm matches. Not all rows give a size; the values are once, few, many and, for expanded clones, a class.

V	J	D	size	CDR3	DNA
TRBV20-1	TRBJ1-6	-	few	CSALGSADSPLHF	TGCAGTGCTCTGGGGTCGGCGGACTCACCCCTCCACTTT
TRBV5-4	TRBJ1-2	-	few	CASSPPPPQGNYGYTF	TGTGCCAGCAGCCCACCTCCCCCTCAGGGAAACTATGGCTACACCTTC
TRBV7-8	TRBJ2-3	-	once	CASSSFADTQYF	TGTGCCAGCAGCTCCTTCGCAGATACGCAGTATTTT
TRBV5-1	TRBJ1-1	-	few	CASSLAYRGMNTEAFF	TGCGCCAGCAGCTTGGCCTACCGAGGCATGAACACTGAAGCTTTCTTT
TRBV7-2	TRBJ1-3	-	-	CASSPNGGSANTIYF	TGTGCCAGCAGCCCGAACGGGGGGAGCGCGAACACCATATATTTT
TRBV27	TRBJ1-6	TRBD1	-	CASSLVAGGRGGRNSPLHF	TGTGCCAGCAGTTTGGTGGCAGGGGGCCGCGGCGGGCGGAATTCACCCCTCCACTTT
TRBV12-3/TRBV12-4	TRBJ1-5	-	once	CASSLEPYQPQHF	TGTGCCAGCAGTTTAGAACCTTATCAGCCCCAGCATTTT
TRBV7-2	TRBJ2-2	TRBD1	-	CASSRTGQGTGELFF	TGTGCCAGCAGCCGGACCGGACAGGGCACCGGGGAGCTGTTTTTT
TRBV7-2	TRBJ2-5	-	-	CASSQSPYAHETQYF	TGTGCCAGCAGCCAGAGTCCATACGCCCACGAGACCCAGTACTTC
TRBV6-5	TRBJ1-2	-	-	CASSYSNWGYGYTF	TGTGCCAGCAGTTACTCGAACTGGGGCTATGGCTACACCTTC
TRBV19	TRBJ2-1	TRBD1	-	CASSGPGTGVHNEQFF	TGTGCCAGTAGTGGGCCCGGGACAGGGGTTCACAATGAGCAGTTCTTC
TRBV1	TRBJ2-3	-	once	CTSSLPPGLAGRTPSTDTQYF	TGCACCAGCAGCCTCCCCCCAGGACTAGCGGGAAGGACACCAAGCACAGATACGCAGTATTTT
TRBV7-6	TRBJ2-5	-	-	CASTPGTYQETQYF	TGTGCCAGCACCCCGGGGACGTACCAAGAGACCCAGTACTTC
TRBV28	TRBJ2-7	TRBD2	medium-sized	CASYDGEGTYEQYF	TGTGCCAGCTATGACGGGGAGGGGACCTACGAGCAGTACTTC
TRBV20-1	TRBJ1-1	TRBD1	-	CSARPTGEGEAFF	TGCAGTGCTAGGCCAACAGGGGAGGGTGAAGCTTTCTTT
TRBV6-1	TRBJ2-1	TRBD2	once	CASRTTSGLGGGKQFF	TGTGCCAGCAGGACGACTAGCGGACTGGGGGGAGGGAAGCAGTTCTTC
TRBV10-1	TRBJ1-2	-	-	CASSPGTNYGYTF	TGCGCCAGCAGTCCGGGAACTAACTATGGCTACACCTTC
TRBV2	TRBJ1-1	TRBD1	-	CASRGQGGAEAFF	TGTGCCAGCCGCGGACAGGGGGGGGCTGAAGCTTTCTTT
TRBV7-3	TRBJ2-2	-	-	CASSLVAGRTTGELFF	TGTGCCAGCAGCTTAGTTGCGGGCAGAACAACCGGGGAGCTGTTTTTT
TRBV24-1	TRBJ1-1	TRBD1	few	CATSDPGTEKAFF	TGTGCCACCAGTGATCCCGGGACAGAGAAAGCTTTCTTT
TRBV20-1	TRBJ1-2	-	-	CSARDTRAPDGYTF	TGCAGTGCTAGAGATACAAGGGCGCCGGATGGCTACACCTTC
TRBV28	TRBJ1-5	-	few	CASSPNRVMGNQPQHF	TGTGCCAGCAGTCCTAACAGGGTAATGGGCAATCAGCCCCAGCATTTT
TRBV24-1	TRBJ2-1	-	-	CATSDFWNEQFF	TGTGCCACCAGTGATTTCTGGAATGAGCAGTTCTTC
TRBV10-1	TRBJ1-1	TRBD1	few	CANETGEGTEAFF	TGCGCCAATGAGACAGGGGAGGGAACTGAAGCTTTCTTT
TRBV7-8	TRBJ2-5	-	-	CASSLGPGTFQETQYF	TGTGCCAGCAGCTTAGGCCCAGGAACTTTCCAAGAGACCCAGTACTTC
TRBV7-6	TRBJ1-3	-	-	CASSLVPDSQTGNTIYF	TGTGCCAGCAGCCTGGTCCCGGACAGTCAGACTGGAAACACCATATATTTT
TRBV20-1	TRBJ1-3	-	few	CSTRRGNRNTIYF	TGCAGTACAAGAAGGGGCAACCGAAACACCATATATTTT
TRBV4-1	TRBJ1-5	-	-	CASSQDRAGPKQHF	TGCGCCAGCAGCCAAGATAGGGCCGGTCCCAAACAGCATTTT
TRBV11-1	TRBJ1-1	-	-	CASKRGPNTEAFF	TGTGCCAGCAAGAGGGGCCCCAACACTGAAGCTTTCTTT
TRBV6-5	TRBJ1-6	-	few	CASSYSGDWIYNSPLHF	TGTGCCAGCAGTTACTCGGGGGACTGGATATATAATTCACCCCTCCACTTT
TRBV24-1	TRBJ1-5	-	few	CATSESSGLGQHF	TGTGCCACCAGTGAGAGTAGCGGACTGGGCCAGCATTTT
TRBV7-2	TRBJ1-2	-	-	CASSLGGGGRGGYTF	TGTGCCAGCAGCTTAGGAGGAGGCGGGAGAGGGGGCTACACCTTC
TRBV7-2	TRBJ2-7	-	-	CASSLDSVPGYEQYF	TGTGCCAGCAGCTTAGACTCAGTTCCGGGCTACGAGCAGTACTTC
TRBV5-1	TRBJ2-1	-	-	CASSQTVGGHNEQFF	TGCGCCAGCAGCCAGACAGTGGGGGGGCACAATGAGCAGTTCTTC
TRBV15	TRBJ1-2	-	few	CATSRVVGKDYGYTF	TGTGCCACCAGCAGAGTGGTAGGGAAGGACTATGGCTACACCTTC
TRBV6-1	TRBJ1-5	-	few	CASSTGGSSQPQHF	TGTGCCAGCAGTACGGGAGGCTCCAGTCAGCCCCAGCATTTT
TRBV18	TRBJ1-2	-	-	CASSPLLFTGGYTF	TGTGCCAGCTCCCCGCTTCTATTCACGGGGGGCTACACCTTC
TRBV20-1	TRBJ2-1	-	-	CSASGNRDYNEQFF	TGCAGTGCTAGTGGAAACAGGGATTACAATGAGCAGTTCTTC
TRBV11-2	TRBJ2-7	TRBD2	-	CASRLGPSGDYEQYF	TGTGCCAGCAGATTAGGTCCTAGCGGAGACTACGAGCAGTACTTC
TRBV30	TRBJ1-2	TRBD1	-	CAWSLSGRGIGYTF	TGTGCCTGGAGTCTCTCCGGCAGGGGGATTGGCTACACCTTC
TRBV5-4	TRBJ1-4	TRBD1	-	CASSNRGRDNEKLFF	TGTGCCAGCAGCAACAGGGGGCGGGATAATGAAAAACTGTTTTTT
TRBV11-2	TRBJ2-1	TRBD1	-	CASSLVGTASNEQFF	TGTGCCAGCAGCTTAGTAGGGACAGCCTCTAATGAGCAGTTCTTC
TRBV2	TRBJ1-5	-	few	CASSYSLQPQHF	TGTGCCAGCAGTTATTCCCTTCAGCCCCAGCATTTT
TRBV11-2	TRBJ1-1	TRBD1	-	CASSSLGQANTEAFF	TGTGCCAGCAGCTCCCTGGGACAGGCGAACACTGAAGCTTTCTTT
TRBV6-2/TRBV6-3	TRBJ1-2	-	few	CASMSQQYGYTF	TGTGCCAGCATGTCTCAGCAGTATGGCTACACCTTC
TRBV27	TRBJ2-3	TRBD1	-	CASTSGGSETDTQYF	TGTGCCAGCACCTCAGGGGGTAGCGAGACAGATACGCAGTATTTT
TRBV6-1	TRBJ1-2	-	-	CASGAGEGYGYTF	TGTGCCAGCGGGGCGGGAGAGGGCTATGGCTACACCTTC
TRBV28	TRBJ2-1	-	-	CASSPGGGRFNEQFF	TGTGCCAGCAGTCCAGGGGGAGGCAGGTTCAATGAGCAGTTCTTC
TRBV20-1	TRBJ2-1	-	-	CSARVQGPYYNEQFF	TGCAGTGCTAGAGTACAGGGACCATATTACAATGAGCAGTTCTTC
TRBV6-1	TRBJ2-2	-	-	CASTPATGSGTGELFF	TGTGCCAGCACCCCAGCGACAGGTTCGGGGACCGGGGAGCTGTTTTTT
TRBV20-1	TRBJ2-1	TRBD1	-	CSATQTGTGPYNEQFF	TGCAGTGCTACCCAGACGGGGACAGGCCCTTACAATGAGCAGTTCTTC
TRBV30	TRBJ1-1	-	few	CACGAKAFF	TGTGCCTGTGGGGCCAAAGCTTTCTTT
TRBV24-1	TRBJ2-5	TRBD2	-	CATSGGGAAETQYF	TGTGCCACCAGTGGGGGAGGGGCCGCGGAGACCCAGTACTTC
TRBV28	TRBJ1-3	-	-	CASSSFDRGNTIYF	TGTGCCAGCAGTTCCTTCGACAGAGGAAACACCATATATTTT
TRBV7-6	TRBJ2-5	-	-	CASSRPQGQETQYF	TGTGCCAGCAGCAGACCGCAGGGACAAGAGACCCAGTACTTC
TRBV27	TRBJ2-6	TRBD1	-	CATRQGASGANVLTF	TGTGCCACCCGACAGGGGGCTTCTGGGGCCAACGTCCTGACTTTC
TRBV10-1	TRBJ2-3	TRBD2	few	CASSPSGYTDTQYF	TGCGCCAGCAGCCCTAGCGGCTACACAGATACGCAGTATTTT